The 32 T cell receptor beta chains reported below all come from one sample, sequenced in a study of post-analysis software for immune sequencing data. Overall study findings and caveats: Patients used five TRBV segments, including TRBV5-6, TRBV5-1 and TRBV20-1, more often than controls.

Their target antigens are unknown. Libraries were made from TCR beta cDNA, and they carried unique molecular identifiers. TCRdb reanalysed the PCR reads using MiXCR and keeps one entry per CDR3 protein. The data show approximately 690,000 distinct CDR3 sequences, about 60% seen once. Sequencing was carried out using blood. Receptor source: a girl aged 2 to 10 with multiple sclerosis.

The chain links TRBV6-2 or TRBV6-3 to TRBJ2-7; no clear D gene. The J call could be wrong; TRBJ2-5 is a better fit for the DNA end. The germline CDR1 and CDR2 sequences are MNHEY and SVGEGT. This CDR3 is built from 13 residues. Here the CDR3 reads CASSYPPGETQYF. CDR3 coding DNA: TGTGCCAGCAGTTACCCGCCCGGGGAGACCCAGTACTTC.

This clonotype turned up a few times. CDR3 coding DNA: TGTGCCAGCAGCCAACTAGCGGGACGCGAGCAGTACTTC. It encodes CASSQLAGREQYF. J is TRBJ2-4 and V is TRBV3-1; 9 nucleotides align to TRBD2. TRBJ2-7 explains the end of the DNA better; the J call may be wrong. This CDR3 is 13 amino acids long. From germline, CDR1 is LGHDT and CDR2 YNNKEL (reference sequence).

The rearrangement uses TRBV27 and TRBJ2-7; D is undetermined. Germline loops: CDR1 MNHEY, CDR2 SMNVEV (reference sequence). This CDR3 comprises 14 residues. Trimming removed 3 bases at V and 0 bases at J, with 9 bases between. CDR3 nucleotide sequence: TGTGCCAGCAGTTTCAGCGCGTACTCCTACGAGCAGTACTTC. Translating it yields CASSFSAYSYEQYF.

This clonotype was counted only a few times. Here the CDR3 DNA reads TGCAGTGCTAGACCGAGGGCGACTAACACAGATACGCAGTATTTT. Protein: CSARPRATNTDTQYF. The chain links TRBV20-1 to TRBJ2-3, with D perhaps TRBD2 (5 bases). The CDR3 spans 15 residues. Trimming pared 2 bases from V and 2 bases from J, leaving 14 bases between. Germline V lookup: CDR1 DFQATT, CDR2 SNEGSKA (reference sequence).

The CDR3 bases are TGCGCCAGCAGCCCCATAGACAGGGATCTTAATGGCTACACCTTC. The encoded protein is CASSPIDRDLNGYTF. V and J are TRBV5-1 and TRBJ1-2; 7 nucleotides line up with TRBD1. Trimming took 4 bases from V and 6 from J; bases not matched to a gene: 12. Germline V gene data show CDR1 as SGHRS and CDR2 as YFSETQ. The CDR3 spans 15 residues.

The chain joins TRBV2 to TRBJ1-1; TRBD1 agrees at 9 bases. CDR3 length: 14 residues. Germline V gene lookup returns CDR1 SNHLY and CDR2 FYNNEI. After removal of 5 bases from V and 6 bases from J, the junction contained 7 bases not matched to a gene. CDR3 protein: CASSYDRGASEAFF. The DNA for the CDR3 is TGTGCCAGCAGTTACGACAGGGGGGCGTCTGAAGCTTTCTTT.

The chain recombines TRBV5-1 with TRBJ2-2, with 12 bases that match TRBD2. The germline V gene encodes CDR1 SGHRS and CDR2 YFSETQ. V dropped 4 bases and J dropped 7; count of bases not matched to a gene: 14. This CDR3 contains 18 residues. The CDR3 sequence is CASSPMTSGSWGSGELFF. DNA for the CDR3: TGCGCCAGCAGCCCGATGACTAGCGGGAGTTGGGGCAGCGGGGAGCTGTTTTTT.

The chain links TRBV7-3 to TRBJ2-3; TRBD2 agrees at 9 bases. The germline V gene has CDR1 SGHTA and CDR2 FQGTGA. V lost 5 bases to trimming and J lost 6 bases; unmatched junction nucleotides: 3. The CDR3 has 13 amino acids. This CDR3 is CASSPSGRDTQYF. The CDR3 DNA is TGTGCCAGCAGCCCCAGCGGGAGGGATACGCAGTATTTT.

This clonotype was found a few times. The chain links TRBV5-1 to TRBJ2-1; a possible D gene is TRBD2 (5 bases). The CDR3 has 16 residues. Germline V CDR1 and CDR2: SGHRS, YFSETQ. The germline V and J ends were trimmed by 6 bases and 8 bases, with 24 bases remaining between them. The CDR3 nucleotides are TGCGCCAGCACCTCGAGGGCGCGGCAGGTTTCGTATGAGCAGTTCTTC. Its translation: CASTSRARQVSYEQFF. Using reference TRBV5-1 and TRBJ2-1 for the parts outside the CDR3, the full variable domain is KAGVTQTPRYLIKTRGQQVTLSCSPISGHRSVSWYQQTPGQGLQFLFEYFSETQRNKGNFPGRFSGRQFSNSRSEMNVSTLELGDSALYLCASTSRARQVSYEQFFGPGTRLTVL.

V usage is TRBV6-1 and J usage is TRBJ1-1; a weak D match, TRBD1 (5 bases). The V end lost 5 bases, the J end lost 11 bases, and 15 bases lay between the germline ends. Germline loops: CDR1 MNHNS, CDR2 SASEGT. The CDR3 is made up of 12 amino acids. CDR3 sequence: CASSTGTIGAFF. CDR3 DNA sequence: TGTGCCAGCAGTACCGGGACGATTGGGGCTTTCTTT.

The V gene is TRBV25-1, the J gene TRBJ1-1; possible D gene TRBD1, 6 bases. The V gene's germline CDR1 is MGHDK and CDR2 SYGVNS. V lost 10 bases and J lost 0, with 12 bases in between. The CDR3 has 13 amino acids. CDR3: CATQGHMNTEAFF. The CDR3 coding sequence is TGTGCCACCCAGGGGCACATGAACACTGAAGCTTTCTTT.

To note about this clonotype: Germline is not matched at one junction end, which may reflect a read error. V is TRBV9 and J is TRBJ2-1; TRBD2 is a possible D gene (6 bases). This CDR3 has 16 amino acids. Germline-derived CDR1 and CDR2 are SGDLS and YYNGEE. The CDR3: CASSPKGGNTYNEQFF. Here the CDR3 DNA reads TGTGCCAGCAGCCCTAAGGGCGGGAACACCTACAATGAACAGTTCTTC. Combining the CDR3 with reference TRBV9 and TRBJ2-1 gives the whole variable domain DSGVTQTPKHLITATGQRVTLRCSPRSGDLSVYWYQQSLDQGLQFLIQYYNGEERAKGNILERFSAQQFPDLHSELNLSSLELGDSALYFCASSPKGGNTYNEQFFGPGTRLTVL.

The J gene is TRBJ2-1, the V gene TRBV4-3; maybe TRBD1 (5 bases). Germline CDR1 is LGHNA and CDR2 is YSLEER. CDR3 size: 15 residues. With 3 bases removed from V and 4 bases from J, the gap between germline ends came to 13 bases. CDR3 protein: CASSQDTVTYNEQFF. CDR3 nucleotides: TGCGCCAGCAGCCAGGACACTGTAACGTACAATGAGCAGTTCTTC.

The V call is TRBV20-1, the J call TRBJ2-3; possible D gene TRBD2, 5 bases. V was cut by 2 bases and J by 5 bases, with 14 bases left in between. This CDR3 contains 14 residues. The germline V gene has CDR1 DFQATT and CDR2 SNEGSKA (reference sequence). The CDR3 DNA reads as TGCAGTGCTAGACTCTCTAGCCCGGGAGATACGCAGTATTTT. Its protein product is CSARLSSPGDTQYF.

The chain joins TRBV6-5 to TRBJ1-1, with TRBD1 identical over 7 bases. V was clipped by 6 bases and J by 0 bases; unmatched bases: 4. This CDR3 region has 14 residues. The V gene's germline CDR1 is MNHEY and CDR2 SVGAGI. The CDR3 loop is CASRKGALNTEAFF. The CDR3 nucleotides are TGTGCCAGCAGAAAGGGGGCCCTGAACACTGAAGCTTTCTTT.

This chain joins TRBV7-9 and TRBJ2-5; D not resolved. The CDR3 sequence is 14 residues long. Germline loops: CDR1 SEHNR, CDR2 FQNEAQ (reference sequence). V was shortened by 4 bases and J by 2 bases, with 11 bases between the two germline ends. The CDR3 region is CASSSIYEQETQYF. Written as DNA, the CDR3 is TGTGCCAGCAGCTCAATCTATGAGCAAGAGACCCAGTACTTC.

V gene TRBV18 combines with J gene TRBJ2-3, with D perhaps matching TRBD1 (7 bases). The CDR3 covers 16 residues. Germline CDR1 and CDR2: KGHSH and LQKENI. V was cut by 4 bases and J by 1 base, with 15 bases left in between. The CDR3 DNA follows: TGTGCCAGCTCACTAACCGCGGGACAGCGCACAGATACGCAGTATTTT. It specifies CASSLTAGQRTDTQYF.

This chain connects TRBV29-1 to TRBJ2-1; 8 positions match TRBD2. From germline, CDR1 is SQVTM and CDR2 ANQGSEA. J lost 6 bases, V lost 2 bases, and 9 bases had no gene match. CDR3 length: 15 amino acids. The chain's CDR3 is CSVEPKGRGANEQFF. The DNA of the CDR3 is TGCAGCGTTGAACCCAAGGGGCGGGGGGCCAATGAGCAGTTCTTC.

This clonotype was detected a few times. The chain combines TRBV4-1 with TRBJ2-1; maybe TRBD2 (5 bases). The CDR3 loop spans 14 amino acids. Germline V gene sequence: CDR1 MGHRA, CDR2 YSYEKL. Trimming stripped 1 base from V and 6 bases from J, with 10 bases between. The CDR3 DNA is TGCGCCAGCAGCCAAGTGACGGGGAGCAATGAGCAGTTCTTC. Protein product: CASSQVTGSNEQFF.

The V and J genes are TRBV6-5 and TRBJ1-1; tentative D call: TRBD1 (5 bases). CDR3 length: 16 amino acids. Germline V CDR1 and CDR2: MNHEY, SVGAGI. Trimming removed 0 bases at V and 1 base at J, with 12 bases between. The CDR3 nucleotides are TGTGCCAGCAGTTACTCGAGGGGATGGAAGAACACTGAAGCTTTCTTT. The encoded protein is CASSYSRGWKNTEAFF.

The chain joins TRBV12-3 or TRBV12-4 to TRBJ2-1, with D possibly being TRBD1 or TRBD2 (5 bases each). With 8 bases removed from V and 7 bases from J, the gap between germline ends came to 18 bases. This CDR3 has 14 residues. The chain's CDR3 is CASRPLNGANEQFF. The DNA of the CDR3 is TGTGCCAGCCGCCCCCTTAACGGGGCGAATGAGCAGTTCTTC.

The CDR3 loop reads CASSYLGLAKNIQYF. DNA for the CDR3: TGTGCCAGCAGTTACCTTGGATTAGCCAAAAACATTCAGTACTTC. V usage is TRBV6-5 and J usage is TRBJ2-4; D gene ambiguous. Germline CDR1 MNHEY, CDR2 SVGAGI. The V and J ends lost 2 bases and 0 bases respectively, with 8 bases between them. The CDR3 covers 15 residues.

The count of this clonotype is one. The V call is TRBV7-9, the J call TRBJ1-2, with D tentatively TRBD1 (5 bases). The germline V gene has CDR1 SEHNR and CDR2 FQNEAQ (reference sequence). The CDR3 is 12 amino acids. V shed 1 base and J shed 12 bases, with 12 bases lying between them. The CDR3 spells CASSLGQTFHTF. The DNA of the CDR3 is TGTGCCAGCAGCTTAGGACAGACGTTCCACACCTTC. Full variable domain (remainder filled in from reference TRBV7-9 and TRBJ1-2): DTGVSQNPRHKITKRGQNVTFRCDPISEHNRLYWYRQTLGQGPEFLTYFQNEAQLEKSRLLSDRFSAERPKGSFSTLEIQRTEQGDSAMYLCASSLGQTFHTFGSGTRLTVV.

This clonotype was observed a few times. V is TRBV7-2 and J is TRBJ2-3; 11 bases are shared with TRBD2. The CDR3 is 18 amino acids. The V gene end was trimmed by 1 base and the J gene end by 0 bases; junction bases not matched to a gene: 6. Per the germline V gene, CDR1 is SGHTA and CDR2 is FQGNSA. This CDR3 reads CASSLVSSGGASTDTQYF. CDR3 in DNA: TGTGCCAGCAGCTTAGTCAGTAGCGGGGGGGCAAGCACAGATACGCAGTATTTT.

CDR3 in DNA: TGTGCCAGCAGCTTGTGGACTAGAGCTGACGAGCAGTACTTC. The encoded protein is CASSLWTRADEQYF. This chain links TRBV11-2 with TRBJ2-7; 7 nucleotides align to TRBD2. This CDR3 has 14 amino acids. Germline CDR1 SGHAT, CDR2 FQNNGV. V lost 3 bases and J lost 5; bases outside the gene matches: 7.

This clonotype has a handful of counts. This chain joins TRBV6-1 and TRBJ1-2; 7 bases match TRBD1. Per the germline V gene, CDR1 is MNHNS and CDR2 is SASEGT. The ends lost 0 bases at V and 5 bases at J; junction bases unmatched: 0. The CDR3 covers 13 residues. CDR3 in DNA: TGTGCCAGCAGTGAAGCCAGGGGGTATGGCTACACCTTC. Its protein product is CASSEARGYGYTF.

In its sample, this clonotype was seen a few times. The chain employs TRBV4-1 and TRBJ2-5, with D perhaps matching TRBD1 (6 bases). Per germline, CDR1 MGHRA and CDR2 YSYEKL. This CDR3 has 13 residues. V shed 6 bases and J shed 5 bases, with 13 bases lying between them. CDR3 sequence reads: CASRRERGETQYF. The CDR3 DNA reads as TGCGCCAGCAGGAGAGAAAGGGGGGAGACCCAGTACTTC.

This chain links TRBV20-1 with TRBJ2-5; no firm D call. The ends were cut back, 3 bases at V and 5 bases at J, with 13 bases in the middle. The CDR3 extends over 13 amino acids. CDR1 DFQATT and CDR2 SNEGSKA come from the germline V gene (reference sequence). Here the CDR3 reads CSARPLGMETQYF. The CDR3 bases are TGCAGTGCTAGGCCCCTAGGGATGGAGACCCAGTACTTC.

The chain employs TRBV20-1 and TRBJ2-2; 7 positions agree with TRBD1. The CDR3 is 15 residues long. V was clipped by 0 bases and J by 3 bases; unmatched bases: 4. The V gene's germline CDR1 is DFQATT and CDR2 SNEGSKA (reference sequence). Here the CDR3 DNA reads TGCAGTGCTAGAGATAGACAGGGCTACACCGGGGAGCTGTTTTTT. This encodes CSARDRQGYTGELFF.

The chain recombines TRBV12-3 or TRBV12-4 with TRBJ1-2; 7 bases agree with TRBD1. The V gene end was trimmed by 3 bases and the J gene end by 4 bases; junction bases not matched to a gene: 2. The CDR3 length is 13 residues. The CDR3 reads CASSLGQPYGYTF. For the CDR3, the DNA is TGTGCCAGCAGTTTGGGACAGCCCTATGGCTACACCTTC.

This clonotype was seen only a few times. The chain combines TRBV4-2 with TRBJ2-4; D gene unclear. The germline gives CDR1 LGHNA, CDR2 YNFKEQ. V was shortened by 4 bases and J by 4 bases, with 17 bases between the two germline ends. This CDR3 has 16 amino acids. CDR3 coding DNA: TGTGCCAGCAGCCCCCATAGGGCAGGAGTGAAAAACATTCAGTACTTC. It yields the protein CASSPHRAGVKNIQYF.

The V and J genes are TRBV4-1 and TRBJ2-1; D unresolved. Germline-derived CDR1 and CDR2 are MGHRA and YSYEKL. The V end lost 0 bases, the J end lost 5 bases, and 11 bases lay between the germline ends. This CDR3 has 15 amino acids. CDR3 sequence: CASSQEVLEDNEQFF. For the CDR3, the DNA is TGCGCCAGCAGCCAAGAAGTCCTCGAGGACAATGAGCAGTTCTTC.